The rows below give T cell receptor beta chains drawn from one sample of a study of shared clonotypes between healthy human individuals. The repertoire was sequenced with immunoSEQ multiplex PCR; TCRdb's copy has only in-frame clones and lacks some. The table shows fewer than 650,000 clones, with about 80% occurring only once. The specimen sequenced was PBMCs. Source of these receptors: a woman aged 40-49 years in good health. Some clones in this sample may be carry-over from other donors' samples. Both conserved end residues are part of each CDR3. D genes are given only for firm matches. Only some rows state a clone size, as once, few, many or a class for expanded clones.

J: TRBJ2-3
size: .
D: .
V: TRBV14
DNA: TGTGCCAGCAGCCAAGATGAGGCCGGGGCAAGCACAGATACGCAGTATTTT
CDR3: CASSQDEAGASTDTQYF

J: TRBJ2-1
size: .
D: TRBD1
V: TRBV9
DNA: TGTGCCAGCAGCCCCGGGACAGGGCATTGGGGGGTGCAGTTCTTC
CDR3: CASSPGTGHWGVQFF

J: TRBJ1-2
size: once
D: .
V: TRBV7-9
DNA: TGTGCCAGCAGCTTAGACACTTCCTATGGCTACACCTTC
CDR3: CASSLDTSYGYTF

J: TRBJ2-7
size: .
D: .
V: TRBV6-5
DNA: TGTGCCAGCAGTTACTCGAAGGGGACCGAGCAGTACTTC
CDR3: CASSYSKGTEQYF

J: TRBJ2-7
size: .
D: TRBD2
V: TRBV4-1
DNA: TGCGCCAGCAGCCCGGGACTAGCGGGTTCTCGGAGGGGGGAGCAGTACTTC
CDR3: CASSPGLAGSRRGEQYF

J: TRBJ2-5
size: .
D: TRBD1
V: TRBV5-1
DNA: TGCGCCAGCAGCTTCATACAGGGGGAAGAGACCCAGTACTTC
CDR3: CASSFIQGEETQYF

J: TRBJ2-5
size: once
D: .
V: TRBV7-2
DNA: TGTGCCAGCAGCCCAAGGGAGTTAGAGACCCAGTACTTC
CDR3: CASSPRELETQYF

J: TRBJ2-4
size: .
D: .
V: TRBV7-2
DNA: TGTGCCAGCAGCTTAGCGCTCAAAAACATTCAGTACTTC
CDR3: CASSLALKNIQYF

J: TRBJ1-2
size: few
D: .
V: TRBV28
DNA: TGTGCCAGCAGTTTGGGTCATGGCTACACCTTC
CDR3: CASSLGHGYTF

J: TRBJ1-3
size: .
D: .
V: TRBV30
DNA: TGTGCCTGGAGTGTTCTTACGGTTGGAAACACCATATATTTT
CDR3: CAWSVLTVGNTIYF

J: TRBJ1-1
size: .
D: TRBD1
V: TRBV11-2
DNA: TGTGCCAGCAGCTTATTTCCCGGGACAGGGGACACTGAAGCTTTCTTT
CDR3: CASSLFPGTGDTEAFF

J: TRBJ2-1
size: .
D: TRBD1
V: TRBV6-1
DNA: TGTGCCAGCAGTCCGGGACAGGGGGCCTACAATGAGCAGTTCTTC
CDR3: CASSPGQGAYNEQFF

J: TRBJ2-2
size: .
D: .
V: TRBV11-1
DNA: TGTGCCACCCTCAAACAGGGAACGAACACCGGGGAGCTGTTTTTT
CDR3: CATLKQGTNTGELFF

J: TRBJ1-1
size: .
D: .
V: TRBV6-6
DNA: TGTGCCAGCAGTGGGAACACTGAAGCTTTCTTT
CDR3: CASSGNTEAFF

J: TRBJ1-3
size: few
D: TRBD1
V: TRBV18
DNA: TGTGCCAGCTCACCGGGACAGGGCTCAGGAAACACCATATATTTT
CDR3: CASSPGQGSGNTIYF

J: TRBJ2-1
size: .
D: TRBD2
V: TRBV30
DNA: TGTGCCTGGAGTTCGGGACTAGCTCCTCCCGATGAGCAGTTCTTC
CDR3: CAWSSGLAPPDEQFF

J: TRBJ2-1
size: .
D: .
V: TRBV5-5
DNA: TGTGCCAGCAGCTTGACTAGTAGCAATGAGCAGTTCTTC
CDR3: CASSLTSSNEQFF

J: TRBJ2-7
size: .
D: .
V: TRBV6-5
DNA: TGTGCCAGCAGTCGCTGGGGTAGGGGGGTCAACGAGCAGTACTTC
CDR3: CASSRWGRGVNEQYF

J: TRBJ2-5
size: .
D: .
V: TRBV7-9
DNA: TGTGCCAGCACCGATGGTTCGGCGGGGGAGACCCAGTACTTC
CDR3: CASTDGSAGETQYF

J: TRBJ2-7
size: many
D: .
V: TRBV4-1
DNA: TGCGCCAGCAGCCAAGGGTCGGGTGGCGAGCAGTACTTC
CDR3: CASSQGSGGEQYF

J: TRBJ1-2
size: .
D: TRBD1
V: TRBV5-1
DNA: TGCGCCAGCAGCCTGTCCGGGACAGGGGAAGGCTACACCTTC
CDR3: CASSLSGTGEGYTF

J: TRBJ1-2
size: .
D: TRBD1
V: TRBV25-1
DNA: TGTGCCAGCTCCCCCGACAGGGCGGCCCCAAGATCGGCCTATGGCTACACCTTC
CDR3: CASSPDRAAPRSAYGYTF

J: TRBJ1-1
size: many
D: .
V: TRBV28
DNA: TGTGCCAGCAGTTTATCAGGGTTTAGGTCGGCTTTCTTT
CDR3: CASSLSGFRSAFF

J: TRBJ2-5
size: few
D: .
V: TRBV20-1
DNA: TGCAGTGCTTCCCCCTCGGAGACCCAGTACTTC
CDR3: CSASPSETQYF

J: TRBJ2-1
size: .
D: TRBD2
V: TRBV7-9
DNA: TGTGCCAGCAGCCCCGGACTAGCGGGTGCCAATGAGCAGTTCTTC
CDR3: CASSPGLAGANEQFF

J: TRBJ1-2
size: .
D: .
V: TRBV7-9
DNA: TGTGCCAGCAGCTTTGATCAGGTGATAGGCTACACCTTC
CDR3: CASSFDQVIGYTF

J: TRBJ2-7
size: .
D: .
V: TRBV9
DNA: TGTGCCAGCAGCGTAGCTGGGGACAAGTCCTACGAGCAGTACTTC
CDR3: CASSVAGDKSYEQYF

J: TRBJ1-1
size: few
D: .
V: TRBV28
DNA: TGTGCCAGCACCCGGGGGTTGAACACTGAAGCTTTCTTT
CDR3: CASTRGLNTEAFF

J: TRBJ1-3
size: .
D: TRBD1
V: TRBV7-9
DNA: TGTGCCAGCAGCCTTGGGACAGCCCTGTCTGGAAACACCATATATTTT
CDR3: CASSLGTALSGNTIYF

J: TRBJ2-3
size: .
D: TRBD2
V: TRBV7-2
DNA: TGTGCCAGCAGCTTAGGGGACTACAACTCAGATACGCAGTATTTT
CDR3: CASSLGDYNSDTQYF

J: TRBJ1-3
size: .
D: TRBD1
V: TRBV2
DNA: TGTGCCAGCAGTAAACAAATTCTCGGACAGGGGGCTGGAAACACCATATATTTT
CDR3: CASSKQILGQGAGNTIYF

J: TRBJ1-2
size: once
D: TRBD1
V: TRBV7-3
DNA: TGTGCCAGCAGCCCCCGGACAGGGGATGGCTACACCTTC
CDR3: CASSPRTGDGYTF

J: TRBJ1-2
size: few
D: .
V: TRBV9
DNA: TGTGCCAGCAGTGGGGTGGGGTTGGGCTACACCTTC
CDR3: CASSGVGLGYTF

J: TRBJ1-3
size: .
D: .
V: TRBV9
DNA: TGTGCCAGCAGCCCTAGTGGGGGAGGCGGAAACACCATATATTTT
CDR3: CASSPSGGGGNTIYF

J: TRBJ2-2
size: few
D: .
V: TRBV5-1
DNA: TGCGCCAGCAGCGCGGACAGCCCGAACACCGGGGAGCTGTTTTTT
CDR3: CASSADSPNTGELFF

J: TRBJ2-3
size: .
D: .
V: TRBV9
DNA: TGTGCCAGCAGCCGAAGAGCGGCTAGCACAGATACGCAGTATTTT
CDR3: CASSRRAASTDTQYF

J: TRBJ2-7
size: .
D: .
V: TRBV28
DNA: TGTGCCAGCAGTTCCCGGGACCTATGGGGTATCGAGCAGTACTTC
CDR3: CASSSRDLWGIEQYF

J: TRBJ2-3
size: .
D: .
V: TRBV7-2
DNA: TGTGCCAGCAGCTTGCGCTGGACTACGAGCCCCACAGATACGCAGTATTTT
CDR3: CASSLRWTTSPTDTQYF

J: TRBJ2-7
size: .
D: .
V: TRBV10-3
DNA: TGTGCCATCAGTGACCTGAGAGACTACGAGCAGTACTTC
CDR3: CAISDLRDYEQYF

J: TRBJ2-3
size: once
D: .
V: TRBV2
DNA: TGTGCCAGCAGTAGCCGTCCGGGTACGCAGTATTTT
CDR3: CASSSRPGTQYF

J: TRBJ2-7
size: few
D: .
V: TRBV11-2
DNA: TGTGCCAGCAGCTTAGTAGCAGAGCAGTACTTC
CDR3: CASSLVAEQYF

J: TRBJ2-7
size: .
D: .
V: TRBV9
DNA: TGTGCCAGCAGCGTAGGGACCGAAACCTACGAGCAGTACTTC
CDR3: CASSVGTETYEQYF